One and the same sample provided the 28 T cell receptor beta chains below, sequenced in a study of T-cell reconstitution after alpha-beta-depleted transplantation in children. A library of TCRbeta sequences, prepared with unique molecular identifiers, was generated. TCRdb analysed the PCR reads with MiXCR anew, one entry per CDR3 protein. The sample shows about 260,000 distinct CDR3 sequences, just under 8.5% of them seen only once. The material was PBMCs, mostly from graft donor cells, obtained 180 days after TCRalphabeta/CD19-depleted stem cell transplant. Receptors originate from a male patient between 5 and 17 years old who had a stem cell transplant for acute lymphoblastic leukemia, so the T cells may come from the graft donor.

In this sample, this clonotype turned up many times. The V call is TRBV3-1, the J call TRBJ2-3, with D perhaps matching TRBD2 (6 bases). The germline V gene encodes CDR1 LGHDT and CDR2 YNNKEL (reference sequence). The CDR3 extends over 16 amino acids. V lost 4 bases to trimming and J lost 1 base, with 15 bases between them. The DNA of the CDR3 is TGTGCCAGCAGCCTAAGGTCAGCGGGCGGCACAGATACGCAGTATTTT. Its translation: CASSLRSAGGTDTQYF.

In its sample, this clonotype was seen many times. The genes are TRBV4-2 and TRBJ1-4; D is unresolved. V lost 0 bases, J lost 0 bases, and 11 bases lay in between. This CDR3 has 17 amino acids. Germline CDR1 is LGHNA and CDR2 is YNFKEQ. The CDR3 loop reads CASSQDEGLTTNEKLFF. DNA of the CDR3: TGTGCCAGCAGCCAAGACGAGGGTTTGACAACTAATGAAAAACTGTTTTTT.

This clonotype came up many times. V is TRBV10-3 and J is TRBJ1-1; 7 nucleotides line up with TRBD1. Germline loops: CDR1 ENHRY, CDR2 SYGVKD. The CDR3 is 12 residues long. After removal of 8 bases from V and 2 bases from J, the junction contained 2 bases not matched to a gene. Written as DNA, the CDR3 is TGTGCCATCGGGACAGTAAACACTGAAGCTTTCTTT. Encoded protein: CAIGTVNTEAFF.

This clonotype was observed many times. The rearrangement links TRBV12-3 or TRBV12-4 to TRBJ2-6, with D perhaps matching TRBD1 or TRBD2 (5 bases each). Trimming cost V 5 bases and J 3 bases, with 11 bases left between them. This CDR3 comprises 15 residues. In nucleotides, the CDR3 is TGTGCCAGCAGTCGAGGGACCTTTGGGGCCAACGTCCTGACTTTC. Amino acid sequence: CASSRGTFGANVLTF.

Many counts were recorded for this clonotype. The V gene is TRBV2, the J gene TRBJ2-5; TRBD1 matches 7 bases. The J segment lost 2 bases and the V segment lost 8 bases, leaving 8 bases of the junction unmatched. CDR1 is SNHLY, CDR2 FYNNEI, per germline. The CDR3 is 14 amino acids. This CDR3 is CASVRGRGQETQYF. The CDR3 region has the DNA TGTGCCAGCGTTCGCGGCAGGGGGCAAGAGACCCAGTACTTC.

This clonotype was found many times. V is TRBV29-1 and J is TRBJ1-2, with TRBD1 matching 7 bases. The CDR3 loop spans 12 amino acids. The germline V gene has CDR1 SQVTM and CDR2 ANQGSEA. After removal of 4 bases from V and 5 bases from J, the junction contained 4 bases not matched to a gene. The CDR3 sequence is CSVGQGFYGYTF. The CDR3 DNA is TGCAGCGTTGGACAGGGTTTTTATGGCTACACCTTC.

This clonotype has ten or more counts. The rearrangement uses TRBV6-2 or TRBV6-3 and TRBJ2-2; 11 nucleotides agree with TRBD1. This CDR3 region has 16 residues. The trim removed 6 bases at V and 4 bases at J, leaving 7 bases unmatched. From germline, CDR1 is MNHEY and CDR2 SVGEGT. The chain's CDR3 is CASRSDRGLGTGELFF. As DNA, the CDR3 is TGTGCCAGCAGGTCGGACAGGGGGCTGGGCACCGGGGAGCTGTTTTTT.

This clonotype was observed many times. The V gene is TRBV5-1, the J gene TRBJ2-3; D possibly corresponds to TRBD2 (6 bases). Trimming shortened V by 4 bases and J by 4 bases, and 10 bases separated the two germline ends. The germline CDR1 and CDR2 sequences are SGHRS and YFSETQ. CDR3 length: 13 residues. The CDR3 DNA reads TGCGCCAGCAGCAATAGCGGCGCAGATACGCAGTATTTT. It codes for CASSNSGADTQYF.

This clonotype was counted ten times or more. Written as DNA, the CDR3 is TGTGCCAGCAGCCTGGGGGCCGAAGATACGCAGTATTTT. Its translation is CASSLGAEDTQYF. The chain uses TRBV28 and TRBJ2-3, with a weak D call TRBD1 (6 bases). The germline V gene has CDR1 MDHEN and CDR2 SYDVKM. Trimming pared 6 bases from V and 5 bases from J, leaving 12 bases between. CDR3 size: 13 residues.

CDR3 loop: CASSFGKNIQYF. DNA of the CDR3: TGTGCCAGCAGCTTTGGAAAAAACATTCAGTACTTC. The chain combines TRBV5-4 with TRBJ2-4, with no clear D. The CDR3 is 12 amino acids. CDR1 and CDR2 (germline): SGHNT, YYREEE (reference sequence). Trimming cost V 2 bases and J 4 bases, with 4 bases left between them.

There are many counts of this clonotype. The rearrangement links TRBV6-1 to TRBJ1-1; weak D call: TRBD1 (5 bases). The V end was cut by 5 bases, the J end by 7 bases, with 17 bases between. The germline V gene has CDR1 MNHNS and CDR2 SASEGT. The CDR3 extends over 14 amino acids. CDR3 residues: CASSRKPGQNEAFF. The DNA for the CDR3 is TGTGCCAGCAGTAGAAAACCCGGACAAAATGAAGCTTTCTTT.

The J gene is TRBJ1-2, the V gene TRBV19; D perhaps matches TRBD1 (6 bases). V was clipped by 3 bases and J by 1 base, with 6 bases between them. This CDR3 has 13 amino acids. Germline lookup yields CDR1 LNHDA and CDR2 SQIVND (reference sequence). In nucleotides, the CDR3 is TGTGCCAGTAGTATGGACAGTAACTATGGCTACACCTTC. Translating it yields CASSMDSNYGYTF.

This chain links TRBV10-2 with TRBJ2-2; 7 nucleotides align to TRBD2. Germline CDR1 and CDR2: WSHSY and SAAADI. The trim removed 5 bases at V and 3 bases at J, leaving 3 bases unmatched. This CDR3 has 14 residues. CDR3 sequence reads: CASSSSGDTGELFF. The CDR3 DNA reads TGCGCCAGCAGTTCTAGCGGAGACACCGGGGAGCTGTTTTTT.

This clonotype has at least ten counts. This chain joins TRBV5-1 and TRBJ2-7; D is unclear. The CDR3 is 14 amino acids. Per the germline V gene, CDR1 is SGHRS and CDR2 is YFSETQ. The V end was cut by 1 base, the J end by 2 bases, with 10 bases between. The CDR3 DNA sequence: TGCGCCAGCAGCTTGCAAGTCGGAGCCTACGAGCAGTACTTC. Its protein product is CASSLQVGAYEQYF.

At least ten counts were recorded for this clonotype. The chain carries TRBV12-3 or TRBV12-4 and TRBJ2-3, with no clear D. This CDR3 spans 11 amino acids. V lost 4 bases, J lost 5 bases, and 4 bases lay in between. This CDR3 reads CASSSRDTQYF. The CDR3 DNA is TGTGCCAGCAGTTCCCGAGATACGCAGTATTTT.

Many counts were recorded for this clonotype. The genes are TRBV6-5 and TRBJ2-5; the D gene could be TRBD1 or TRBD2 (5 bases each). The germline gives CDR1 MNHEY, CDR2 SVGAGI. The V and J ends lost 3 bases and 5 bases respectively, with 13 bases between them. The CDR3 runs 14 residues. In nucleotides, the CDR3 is TGTGCCAGCAGTTATCTGCAGGGCGGGGAGACCCAGTACTTC. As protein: CASSYLQGGETQYF.

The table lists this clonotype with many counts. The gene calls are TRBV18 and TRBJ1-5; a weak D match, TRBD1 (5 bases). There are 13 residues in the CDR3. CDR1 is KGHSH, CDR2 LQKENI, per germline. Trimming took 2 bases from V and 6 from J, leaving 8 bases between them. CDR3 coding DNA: TGTGCCAGCTCACCAGGGGCTGCTCAGCCCCAGCATTTT. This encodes CASSPGAAQPQHF.

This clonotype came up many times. The CDR3 sequence: CASTQGDSGANVLTF. The CDR3 nucleotides read TGTGCCAGCACCCAGGGGGACTCTGGGGCCAACGTCCTGACTTTC. J is TRBJ2-6 and V is TRBV6-1; 7 positions match TRBD1. Germline loops: CDR1 MNHNS, CDR2 SASEGT. V lost 7 bases and J lost 0; bases outside the gene matches: 3. This CDR3 comprises 15 residues.

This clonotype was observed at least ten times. CDR3 sequence: CSYTITWTSRHNEQFF. The CDR3 DNA follows: TGCAGCTACACTATAACGTGGACTAGCAGGCACAATGAGCAGTTCTTC. The chain couples TRBV29-1 to TRBJ2-1; 8 nucleotides line up with TRBD2. There are 16 residues in the CDR3. V trimming: 8 bases; J trimming: 5 bases; junction bases outside the gene matches: 17. CDR1 SQVTM and CDR2 ANQGSEA come from the germline V gene.

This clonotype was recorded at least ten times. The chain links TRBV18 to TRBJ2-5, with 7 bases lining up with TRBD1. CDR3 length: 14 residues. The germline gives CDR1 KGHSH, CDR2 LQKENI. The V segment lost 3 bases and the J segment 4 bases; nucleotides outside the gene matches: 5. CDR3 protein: CASSPTGAGETQYF. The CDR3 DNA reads TGTGCCAGCTCACCCACAGGGGCAGGAGAGACCCAGTACTTC.

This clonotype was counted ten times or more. DNA of the CDR3: TGTGCCAGCAGTTACGCGGGACAGGGCATCTACGAGCAGTACTTC. This sequence encodes CASSYAGQGIYEQYF. The genes are TRBV6-5 and TRBJ2-7, with 9 bases identical to TRBD1. The germline gives CDR1 MNHEY, CDR2 SVGAGI. The CDR3 loop spans 15 amino acids. After removal of 2 bases from V and 3 bases from J, the junction contained 5 bases not matched to a gene.

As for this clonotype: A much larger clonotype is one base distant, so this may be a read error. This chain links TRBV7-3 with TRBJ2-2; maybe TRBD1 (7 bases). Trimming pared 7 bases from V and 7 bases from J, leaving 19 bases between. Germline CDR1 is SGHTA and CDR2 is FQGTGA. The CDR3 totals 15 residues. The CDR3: CASTGPGGNHGELFF. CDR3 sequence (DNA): TGTGCCAGCACCGGACCAGGGGGGAACCACGGGGAGCTGTTTTTT. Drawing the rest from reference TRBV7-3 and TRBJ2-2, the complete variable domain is GAGVSQTPSNKVTEKGKYVELRCDPISGHTALYWYRQSLGQGPEFLIYFQGTGAADDSGLPNDRFFAVRPEGSVSTLKIQRTERGDSAVYLCASTGPGGNHGELFFGEGSRLTVL.

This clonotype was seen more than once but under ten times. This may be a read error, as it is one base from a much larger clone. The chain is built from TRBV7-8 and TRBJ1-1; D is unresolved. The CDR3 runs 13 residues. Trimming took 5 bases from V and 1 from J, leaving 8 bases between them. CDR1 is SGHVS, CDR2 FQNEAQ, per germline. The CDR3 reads CASSVQGNTEAFF. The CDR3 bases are TGTGCCAGCAGCGTACAAGGGAACACTGAAGCTTTCTTT.

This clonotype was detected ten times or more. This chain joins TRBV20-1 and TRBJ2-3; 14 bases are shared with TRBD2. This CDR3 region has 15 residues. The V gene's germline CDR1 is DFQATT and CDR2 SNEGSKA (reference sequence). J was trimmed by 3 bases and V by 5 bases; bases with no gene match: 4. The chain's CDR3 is CSAGTSGRGTDTQYF. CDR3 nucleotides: TGCAGTGCTGGGACTAGCGGGAGAGGGACAGATACGCAGTATTTT.

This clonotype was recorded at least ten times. The CDR3 spells CASSYFGALVGYTF. CDR3 sequence (DNA): TGTGCCAGCAGTTATTTCGGTGCGCTCGTGGGCTACACCTTC. The J gene is TRBJ1-2, the V gene TRBV7-9; D unresolved. Trimming stripped 6 bases from V and 8 bases from J, with 19 bases between. Per the germline V gene, CDR1 is SEHNR and CDR2 is FQNEAQ (reference sequence). This CDR3 comprises 14 residues.

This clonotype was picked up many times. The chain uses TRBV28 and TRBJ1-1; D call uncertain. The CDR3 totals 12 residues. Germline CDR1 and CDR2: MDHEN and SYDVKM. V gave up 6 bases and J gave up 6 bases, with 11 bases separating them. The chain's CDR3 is CASSFLRAEAFF. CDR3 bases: TGTGCCAGCAGCTTCTTGAGGGCTGAAGCTTTCTTT.

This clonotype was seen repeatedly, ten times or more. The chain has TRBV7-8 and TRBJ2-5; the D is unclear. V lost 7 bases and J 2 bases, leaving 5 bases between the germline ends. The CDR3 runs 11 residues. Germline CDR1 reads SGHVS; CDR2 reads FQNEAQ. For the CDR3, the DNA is TGTGCCAGCACAACACAAGAGACCCAGTACTTC. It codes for CASTTQETQYF.

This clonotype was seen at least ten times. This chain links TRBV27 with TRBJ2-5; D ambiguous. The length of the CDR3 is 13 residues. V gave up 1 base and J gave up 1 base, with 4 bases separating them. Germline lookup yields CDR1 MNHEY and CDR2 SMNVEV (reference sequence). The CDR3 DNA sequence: TGTGCCAGCAGTTTATGGGCCCAAGAGACCCAGTACTTC. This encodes CASSLWAQETQYF.